The text below deals with one TCR beta chain. As yet, its antigen is unknown. This CDR3 has 16 residues. Germline values: CDR1 LNHNV, CDR2 YYDKDF (reference sequence). V lost 0 bases and J 6 bases, leaving 14 bases between the germline ends. This specimen belongs to a study of blood T cells in healthy people across ages. Next came a second PCR, run for about 7 to 12 cycles, which used a sample-barcoded 5' primer along with a J-beta primer mix. TCRdb passed the 5' RACE reads through MiXCR, listing each CDR3 protein once. The data contain about 800,000 distinct CDR3 sequences, around 25% of them singletons. Study-level points and caveats: PBMC samples, being unsorted, prevented any conclusive comparison of naive and antigen-experienced cells.

The same sample was also used in a study of T cells of mothers and their children. That paper states: A few healthy Caucasian mothers and their six children were the donors. All extracted RNA went into cDNA synthesis, around 1.4 ug per 15 ul.

The TCR was taken from a boy under 18 in good health. Source material: blood. The rearrangement uses TRBV15 and TRBJ2-2; D might be TRBD1 (6 bases). The CDR3 region is CATSRDRGLPAGELFF. CDR3 DNA: TGTGCCACCAGCAGAGACAGGGGTCTTCCAGCCGGGGAGCTGTTTTTT. Full variable domain (missing parts from reference TRBV15 and TRBJ2-2): DAMVIQNPRYQVTQFGKPVTLSCSQTLNHNVMYWYQQKSSQAPKLLFHYYDKDFNNEADTPDNFQSRRPNTSFCFLDIRSPGLGDTAMYLCATSRDRGLPAGELFFGEGSRLTVL.